This TCR beta chain was profiled in a study of shared clonotypes between healthy human individuals. The study's findings and limits: Blood was the sole source, and tissue repertoires probably differ.

The CDR3 runs to 13 residues. From germline, CDR1 is SGHNT and CDR2 YENEEA. J was trimmed by 9 bases and V by 5 bases; bases with no gene match: 4. The authors ran the assay at deep level. Genomic DNA belonging to each subset was distributed in equal measure over several immunoSEQ plates. Under the authors' procedure: Filtering differed, since immunoSEQ gave only junction sequences and no quality scores. Repertoires were generated with immunoSEQ multiplex PCR, while TCRdb's copy carries only in-frame clones and drops some. That table is the source of V, J and clone size, and D and trimming were worked out from the DNA. Counted here are about 480,000 clones, roughly 79% occurring once; the ten biggest clones make up approximately 12%. In regard to this clone: Its specificity is not known.

V and J are TRBV11-3 and TRBJ2-1; 10 nucleotides match TRBD2. This sequence originates from a woman in her thirties or forties in good health. Some clones in this sample may be carry-over from other donors' samples. The sequencing sample was made of PBMCs. Here the CDR3 DNA reads TGTGCCAGCAGCCCCAGGACTAGCGGTGAGCAGTTCTTC. Its protein is CASSPRTSGEQFF.